This T cell receptor beta chain was sequenced for a study of T-cell memory formation after mild COVID-19. Study results and caveats: Clones contracting day 15 to 85 were balanced CD4/CD8; later expanders leaned CD4+.

In the case of this clonotype: Its specificity is not known.

The 5'RACE method, run with constant-segment primers, produced TCR alpha and TCR beta cDNA libraries (carrying sample barcodes and UMIs). TCRdb re-analysed the 5' RACE reads in MiXCR, keeping a single row per CDR3 protein. The table records about 340,000 distinct CDR3 sequences, 10% to 15% of them present only once. V was clipped by 0 bases and J by 1 base; unmatched bases: 10. The CDR3 length is 17 residues. Germline loops: CDR1 DFQATT, CDR2 SNEGSKA (reference sequence). This rearrangement joins TRBV20-1 to TRBJ2-3, with TRBD2 identical over 7 bases. The source material was PBMCs or a T cell subset sorted from them (not recorded which). The origin of this receptor is a young man who had mild COVID-19 (a few samples of this study predate the infection). Cell type and time point are not known. DNA for the CDR3: TGCAGTGCTAGAGACTCCGGGGGGACTAAGGGCACAGATACGCAGTATTTT. This gives the protein CSARDSGGTKGTDTQYF.